The 6 T cell receptor beta chains listed next were all sequenced from one sample in a study of human T cells and chemical hapten exposure. A single record per CDR3 protein comes from TCRdb applying MiXCR to the RACE reads. The sample contains 80,000 to 100,000 distinct CDR3 sequences, 7% to 8% of which appear only once. As to time point: patch test 1, 2 weeks after DPC sensitization. The treatment here: therapeutic diphenylcyclopropenone sensitization with weekly scalp DPC. The sequenced sample was whole blood, obtained in connection with sensitization to the hapten diphenylcyclopropenone (DPC). The receptor source for this set is a woman aged 30 to 39 with alopecia areata. Some clones in this sample may be carry-over from other donors' samples.

The sample holds a few counts of this clonotype. V and J are TRBV20-1 and TRBJ1-4; D uncertain. The V gene lost 0 bases and the J gene lost 3 bases, with 8 bases spanning the gap. This CDR3 region has 14 residues. Germline V gene data show CDR1 as DFQATT and CDR2 as SNEGSKA (reference sequence). This CDR3 is CSARDFRSNEKLFF. CDR3 sequence (DNA): TGCAGTGCTAGAGATTTCAGGTCTAATGAAAAACTGTTTTTT.

V is TRBV20-1 and J is TRBJ1-6; no definite D call. Deletions cut 2 bases from V and 6 bases from J, with 14 bases between. This CDR3 contains 15 residues. Germline CDR1 is DFQATT and CDR2 is SNEGSKA (reference sequence). This CDR3 reads CSARSKGFTNSPLHF. The CDR3 bases are TGCAGTGCTAGAAGCAAAGGGTTTACTAATTCACCCCTCCACTTT.

There are many counts of this clonotype. J is TRBJ1-5 and V is TRBV29-1; the D is unclear. CDR1 and CDR2 from the germline V gene are SQVTM and ANQGSEA. The V and J ends lost 4 bases and 9 bases respectively, with 19 bases between them. This CDR3 region has 14 residues. The CDR3 sequence: CSVAESASGVPQHF. The CDR3 DNA reads as TGCAGCGTTGCGGAGTCGGCGTCCGGGGTGCCCCAGCATTTT.

Concerning this clonotype itself: This may be a read error, as it is one base from a much larger clone. The chain has TRBV7-3 and TRBJ2-6; D remains unclear. This CDR3 spans 13 amino acids. Germline lookup yields CDR1 SGHTA and CDR2 FQGTGA. This chain's CDR3 is CAGRMGGANVLTF. The CDR3 coding sequence is TGTGCCGGCAGAATGGGGGGGGCCAACGTCCTGACTTTC.

The chain employs TRBV6-6 and TRBJ1-4; D unresolved. V was trimmed by 0 bases and J by 7 bases, leaving 12 bases between them. CDR3 size: 15 residues. Germline values: CDR1 MNHNY, CDR2 SVGAGI (reference sequence). CDR3 sequence: CASSYSHPESEKLFF. The CDR3, as DNA: TGTGCCAGCAGTTACTCCCACCCAGAGAGTGAAAAACTGTTTTTT.

The CDR3 nucleotides are TGTGCCATCAGTGAAAGTCTAGCGGAGCAGTACTTC. Encoded protein: CAISESLAEQYF. The chain employs TRBV10-3 and TRBJ2-7; D is possibly TRBD2 (6 bases). The V gene lost 3 bases and the J gene lost 7 bases, with 10 bases spanning the gap. This CDR3 has 12 amino acids. The germline CDR1 and CDR2 sequences are ENHRY and SYGVKD.